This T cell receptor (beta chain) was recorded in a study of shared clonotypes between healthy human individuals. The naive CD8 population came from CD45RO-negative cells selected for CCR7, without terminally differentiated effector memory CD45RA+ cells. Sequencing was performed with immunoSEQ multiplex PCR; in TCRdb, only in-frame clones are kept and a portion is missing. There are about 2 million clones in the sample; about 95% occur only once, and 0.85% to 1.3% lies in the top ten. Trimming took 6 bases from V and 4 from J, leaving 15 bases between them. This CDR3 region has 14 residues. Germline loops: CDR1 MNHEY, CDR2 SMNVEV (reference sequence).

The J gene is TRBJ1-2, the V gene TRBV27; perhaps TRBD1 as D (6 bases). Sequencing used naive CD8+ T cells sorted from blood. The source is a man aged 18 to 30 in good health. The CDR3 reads CASRDSLTPYGYTF. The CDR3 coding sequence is TGTGCCAGCAGGGACAGTCTAACACCCTATGGCTACACCTTC.